The clone carrying this T cell receptor beta chain was observed a few times. Its matching antigen is unknown. J gave up 3 bases and V 1 base, and 8 bases lay outside the gene matches. CDR3 length equals 17 residues. Looked up from germline, CDR1 is SGHVS and CDR2 is FQNEAQ. This specimen comes from a study of T cells in Graves' hyperthyroidism and ophthalmopathy. Overall study results and limits: Most thyroid-expanded clonotypes above 0.001 were also found in blood.

The TCR beta CDR3 regions underwent amplification using RNA transcripts as the source. The primer set for the first-round RT-PCR of the TCR CDR3 was HTBI. MiXCR was run by TCRdb on the multiplex PCR reads, yielding one entry per CDR3 protein. The sample lists 500,000 to 600,000 distinct CDR3 sequences; around 42% were seen once. The chain employs TRBV7-8 and TRBJ1-5; the match to TRBD1 covers 8 bases. The clonotype comes from a woman aged 18 to 35 with Graves' hyperthyroidism. Sequencing was performed on peripheral blood or thyroid tissue (not recorded which). The CDR3 loop reads CASSLDPDRANNQPQHF. The CDR3 DNA sequence: TGTGCCAGCAGCTTAGACCCGGACAGGGCAAACAATCAGCCCCAGCATTTT.